This T cell receptor (beta chain) was retrieved from a study of blood T cell repertoires in COVID-19 (dated by TCRdb to the early 2020s). Looking at the study overall: The collaborator samples originated in the United States, Italy and Spain and spanned the acute and convalescent phases of COVID-19. The material from the prospective study consisted of cDNA or gDNA derived from T cells, B-cell-depleted T cells, or PBMCs. Deeply sampled blood TCRbeta repertoires from subjects exposed to, actively infected with, or recovered from COVID-19 were included in the dataset. The repertoires were made available in a free public database intended to serve as a resource for research on the immune response to SARS-CoV-2. Samples were obtained from the ongoing ImmuneRACE study (first 160 participants) and from about 1,300 subjects provided by 6 global collaborators. Nearly every sample came with metadata listing a de-identified subject ID, COVID-19 status, age in years and sex. Where HLA class I and class II types were available, the types were taken from metadata supplied by the sample provider, not from assay-based typing.

The CDR3 spans 17 residues, from the cysteine through the phenylalanine. Only CDR3 DNA remains: 51 bases, in frame from the first base. TCRbeta CDR3 regions were amplified from genomic DNA by means of the immunoSEQ Assay, a bias-controlled multiplex PCR. As for the authors' bioinformatics: Nucleated cell counts per sample were estimated from amplification of reference gene primers within the assay. Sequence reads were collapsed and filtered to measure the absolute abundance of every unique TCRbeta CDR3 rearrangement. For each sample, productive Simpson clonality was calculated as the square root of Simpson's diversity index across productive rearrangements. The table was pulled from immuneACCESS by TCRdb, which kept in-frame rearrangements only. Such tables lose some clones; where checked, under half of the loss comes from unresolved V genes, and the rest has no known cause. V, J and clone size were drawn from that table, and D and trimming were deduced from the DNA. This sample gives roughly 130,000 clones in total; over 75% of them show up just once. The ten largest make up roughly a tenth of the sample.

Collaborating institutions collected whole blood in K2EDTA tubes following their own protocols. For TCRbeta analysis, collaborators shipped samples as frozen whole blood, isolated PBMCs, or DNA extracted from either of those sample types. Study-wide findings and limitations: The quantity of clinical and demographic metadata differed by source and by participant and was supplied without curation.

As regards this clone: No cognate antigen has been identified for it. Base qualities are not recorded, but no much larger clone differs from it by a single base.

Specimen: peripheral blood. The sequence was collected from a man between 60 and 75 years old with active or convalescent COVID-19. The sequence is built from TRBV21-1 and TRBJ2-1; the table gives TRBD2 as D, unverified against the DNA. TRBV21-1 has pseudogene status. The CDR3 has the sequence CASSKQRETTRNDEQFF. The bases are TGTGCCAGCAGCAAACAGCGGGAAACGACGAGAAATGATGAGCAGTTCTTC.